The 4 T cell receptor beta chains given below trace back to one sample, sequenced in a study of control samples from healthy donors and cancer patients. The method was immunoSEQ multiplex PCR; TCRdb's version includes in-frame clones alone and lacks a portion of them. The sample lists 88,000 or so clones, 94% occurring once. The material sequenced was blood. These receptor sequences come from a woman younger than 35 in good health.

This chain connects TRBV6-5 to TRBJ2-2; D gene uncertain. V was pared by 2 bases and J by 4 bases, with 8 bases between. Germline loops: CDR1 MNHEY, CDR2 SVGAGI. The CDR3 consists of 14 residues. CDR3 region: CASSYEPFTGELFF. The CDR3 coding sequence is TGTGCCAGCAGTTACGAGCCCTTCACCGGGGAGCTGTTTTTT.

The V and J genes are TRBV7-9 and TRBJ2-3; possible D gene TRBD1, 5 bases. The CDR3 runs to 15 residues. The V end lost 1 base, the J end lost 0 bases, and 8 bases lay between the germline ends. In germline, CDR1 is SEHNR, CDR2 FQNEAQ (reference sequence). This chain's CDR3 is CASSLGDSSTDTQYF. The CDR3 region has the DNA TGTGCCAGCAGCTTAGGAGACAGCAGCACAGATACGCAGTATTTT.

The chain uses TRBV5-5 and TRBJ2-2; 7 positions agree with TRBD2. The CDR3 covers 17 residues. Trimming cost V 2 bases and J 0 bases; bases outside gene matches: 7. The germline gives CDR1 SGHKS, CDR2 YYEKEE (reference sequence). The CDR3 protein is CASSFLRLAANTGELFF. The CDR3 DNA follows: TGTGCCAGCAGCTTTCTCCGCCTAGCGGCGAACACCGGGGAGCTGTTTTTT. The variable domain in full, completed from reference TRBV5-5 and TRBJ2-2, reads DAGVTQSPTHLIKTRGQQVTLRCSPISGHKSVSWYQQVLGQGPQFIFQYYEKEERGRGNFPDRFSARQFPNYSSELNVNALLLGDSALYLCASSFLRLAANTGELFFGEGSRLTVL.

Remarks on this clone: Other DNA sequences within the sample encode an identical CDR3. This rearrangement joins TRBV29-1 to TRBJ1-2, with D unclear. The CDR3 is 12 residues long. Deletions cut 4 bases from V and 1 base from J, with 7 bases between. The germline gives CDR1 SQVTM, CDR2 ANQGSEA. CDR3 amino acids: CSVGGVNYGYTF. The CDR3 DNA sequence: TGCAGCGTTGGAGGAGTTAACTATGGCTACACCTTC.